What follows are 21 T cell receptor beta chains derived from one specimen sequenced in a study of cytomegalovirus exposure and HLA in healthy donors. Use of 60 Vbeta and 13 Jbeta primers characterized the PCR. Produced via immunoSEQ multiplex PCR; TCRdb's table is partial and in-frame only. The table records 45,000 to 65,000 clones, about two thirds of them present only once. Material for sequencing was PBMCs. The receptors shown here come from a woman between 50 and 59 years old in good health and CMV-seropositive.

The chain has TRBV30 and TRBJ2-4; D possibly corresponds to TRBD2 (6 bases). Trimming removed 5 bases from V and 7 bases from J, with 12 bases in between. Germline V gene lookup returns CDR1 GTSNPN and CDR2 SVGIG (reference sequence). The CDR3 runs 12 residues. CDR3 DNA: TGTGCCTGGGGAGGGCAGGTGAACATTCAGTACTTC. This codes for CAWGGQVNIQYF.

DNA of the CDR3: TGCGCCAGCAGCAAACAGGGGGCGCTTGGGGCCAACGTCCTGACTTTC. Protein product: CASSKQGALGANVLTF. This chain links TRBV5-1 with TRBJ2-6; 9 nucleotides agree with TRBD1. The trim removed 4 bases at V and 3 bases at J, leaving 5 bases unmatched. The CDR3 spans 16 residues. Germline V gene sequence: CDR1 SGHRS, CDR2 YFSETQ.

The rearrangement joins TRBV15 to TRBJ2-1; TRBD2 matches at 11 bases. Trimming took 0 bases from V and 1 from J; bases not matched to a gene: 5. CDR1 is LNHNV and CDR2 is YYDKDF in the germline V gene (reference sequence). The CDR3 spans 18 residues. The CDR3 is CATSRDPGTSGSYNEQFF. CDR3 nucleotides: TGTGCCACCAGCAGAGATCCAGGGACTAGCGGTTCCTACAATGAGCAGTTCTTC.

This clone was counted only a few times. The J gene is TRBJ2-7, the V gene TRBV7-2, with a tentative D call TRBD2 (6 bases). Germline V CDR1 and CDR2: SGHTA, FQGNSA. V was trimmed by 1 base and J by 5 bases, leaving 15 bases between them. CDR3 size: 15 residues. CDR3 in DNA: TGTGCCAGCAGCTTAGTACGTGACGGGAGCAACGAGCAGTACTTC. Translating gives CASSLVRDGSNEQYF.

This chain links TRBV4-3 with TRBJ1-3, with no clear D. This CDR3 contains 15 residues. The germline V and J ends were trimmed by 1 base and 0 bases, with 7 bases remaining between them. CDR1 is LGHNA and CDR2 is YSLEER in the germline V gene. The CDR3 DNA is TGCGCCAGCAGCCAAGGGAGTGGCTCTGGAAACACCATATATTTT. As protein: CASSQGSGSGNTIYF.

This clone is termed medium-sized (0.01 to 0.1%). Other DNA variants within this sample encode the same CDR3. CDR3 sequence: CASSAGQGRAEAFF. CDR3 nucleotides: TGTGCCAGCAGCGCGGGACAGGGGCGTGCTGAAGCTTTCTTT. The chain is built from TRBV9 and TRBJ1-1, with TRBD1 matching 10 bases. V was pared by 3 bases and J by 6 bases, with 5 bases of the junction left unmatched. Germline V gene sequence: CDR1 SGDLS, CDR2 YYNGEE. The CDR3 contains 14 residues.

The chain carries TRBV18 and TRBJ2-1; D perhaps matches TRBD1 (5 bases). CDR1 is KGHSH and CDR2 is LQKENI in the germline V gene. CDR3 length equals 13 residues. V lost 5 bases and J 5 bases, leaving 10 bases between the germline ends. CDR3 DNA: TGTGCCAGCTCAAGCGACAGAAACAATGAGCAGTTCTTC. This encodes CASSSDRNNEQFF. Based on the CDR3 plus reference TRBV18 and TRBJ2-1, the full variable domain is NAGVMQNPRHLVRRRGQEARLRCSPMKGHSHVYWYRQLPEEGLKFMVYLQKENIIDESGMPKERFSAEFPKEGPSILRIQQVVRGDSAAYFCASSSDRNNEQFFGPGTRLTVL.

The CDR3 sequence: CASSSLTGNYGYTF. The DNA for the CDR3 is TGTGCCAGCAGCTCCCTGACAGGGAACTATGGCTACACCTTC. The chain joins TRBV7-6 to TRBJ1-2, with 7 bases fitting TRBD1. CDR3 length equals 14 residues. The germline V gene encodes CDR1 SGHVS and CDR2 FNYEAQ. The V and J ends lost 4 bases and 2 bases, in that order; junction bases with no gene match: 4.

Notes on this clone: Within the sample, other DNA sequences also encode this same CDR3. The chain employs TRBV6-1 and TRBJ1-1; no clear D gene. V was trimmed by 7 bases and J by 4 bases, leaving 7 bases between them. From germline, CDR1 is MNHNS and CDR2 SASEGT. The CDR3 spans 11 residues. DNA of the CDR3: TGTGCCAGCATTAGAGGCACTGAAGCTTTCTTT. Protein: CASIRGTEAFF.

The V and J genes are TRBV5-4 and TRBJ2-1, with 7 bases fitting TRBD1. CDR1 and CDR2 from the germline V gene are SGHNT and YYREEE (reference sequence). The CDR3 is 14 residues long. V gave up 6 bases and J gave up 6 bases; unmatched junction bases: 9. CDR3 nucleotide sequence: TGTGCCAGCAACTCGGTTCAGGGGGTCAATGAGCAGTTCTTC. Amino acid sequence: CASNSVQGVNEQFF.

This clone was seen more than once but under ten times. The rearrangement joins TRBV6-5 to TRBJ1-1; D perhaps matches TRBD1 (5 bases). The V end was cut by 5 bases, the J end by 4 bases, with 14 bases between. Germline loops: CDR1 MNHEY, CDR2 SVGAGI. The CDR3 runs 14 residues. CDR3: CASSTLEGTTEAFF. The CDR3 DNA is TGTGCCAGCAGTACATTGGAGGGGACCACTGAAGCTTTCTTT.

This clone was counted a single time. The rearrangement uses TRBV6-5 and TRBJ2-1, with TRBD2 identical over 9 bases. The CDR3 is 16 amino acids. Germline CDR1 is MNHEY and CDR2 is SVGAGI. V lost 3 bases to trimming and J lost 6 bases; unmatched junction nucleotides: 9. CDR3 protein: CASSYQRGLAGNEQFF. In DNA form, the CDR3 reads TGTGCCAGCAGTTATCAGCGGGGACTAGCTGGCAATGAGCAGTTCTTC.

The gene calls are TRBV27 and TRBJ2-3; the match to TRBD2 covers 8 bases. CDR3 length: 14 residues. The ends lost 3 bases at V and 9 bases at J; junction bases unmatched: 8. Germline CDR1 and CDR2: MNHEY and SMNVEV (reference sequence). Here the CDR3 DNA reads TGTGCCAGCAGTTTCATAGCGGGGAGAGACACGCAGTATTTT. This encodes CASSFIAGRDTQYF.

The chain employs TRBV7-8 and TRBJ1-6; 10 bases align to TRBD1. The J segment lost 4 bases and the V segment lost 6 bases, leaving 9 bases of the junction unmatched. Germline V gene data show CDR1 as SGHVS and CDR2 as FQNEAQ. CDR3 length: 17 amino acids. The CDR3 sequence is CASRSRDRGGYNSPLHF. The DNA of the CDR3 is TGTGCCAGCAGGTCCCGGGACAGGGGAGGATATAATTCACCCCTCCACTTT.

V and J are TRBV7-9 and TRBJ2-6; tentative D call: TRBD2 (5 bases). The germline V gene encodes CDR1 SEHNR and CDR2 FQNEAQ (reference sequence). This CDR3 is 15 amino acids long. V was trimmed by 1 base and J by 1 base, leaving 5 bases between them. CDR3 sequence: CASSLGGSGANVLTF. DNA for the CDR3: TGTGCCAGCAGCTTAGGAGGGTCTGGGGCCAACGTCCTGACTTTC.

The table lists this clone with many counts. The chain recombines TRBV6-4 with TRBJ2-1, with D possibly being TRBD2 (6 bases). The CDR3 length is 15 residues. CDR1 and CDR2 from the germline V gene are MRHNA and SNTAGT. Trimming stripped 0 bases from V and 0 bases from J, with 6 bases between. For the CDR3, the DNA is TGTGCCAGCAGTGACTCTAGCGGCTCCTACAATGAGCAGTTCTTC. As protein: CASSDSSGSYNEQFF.

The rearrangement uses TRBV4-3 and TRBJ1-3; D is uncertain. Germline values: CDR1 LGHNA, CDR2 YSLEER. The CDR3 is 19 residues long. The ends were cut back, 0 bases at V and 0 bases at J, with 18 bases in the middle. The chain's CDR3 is CASSQDPPGSLNSGNTIYF. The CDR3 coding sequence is TGCGCCAGCAGCCAAGACCCCCCGGGGAGTCTAAACTCTGGAAACACCATATATTTT.

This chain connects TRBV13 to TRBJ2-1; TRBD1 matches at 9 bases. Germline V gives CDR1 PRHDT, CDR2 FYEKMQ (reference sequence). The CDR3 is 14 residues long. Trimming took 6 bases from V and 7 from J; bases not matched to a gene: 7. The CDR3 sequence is CASSSGTGRNEQFF. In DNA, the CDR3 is TGTGCCAGCAGTTCCGGGACAGGGAGGAATGAGCAGTTCTTC.

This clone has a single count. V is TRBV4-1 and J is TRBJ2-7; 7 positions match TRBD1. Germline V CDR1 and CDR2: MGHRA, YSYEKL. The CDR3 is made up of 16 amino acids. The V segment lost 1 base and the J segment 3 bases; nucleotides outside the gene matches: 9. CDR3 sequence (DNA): TGCGCCAGCAGCCAAGCAACCGGGACAGCCTTCTACGAGCAGTACTTC. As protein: CASSQATGTAFYEQYF.

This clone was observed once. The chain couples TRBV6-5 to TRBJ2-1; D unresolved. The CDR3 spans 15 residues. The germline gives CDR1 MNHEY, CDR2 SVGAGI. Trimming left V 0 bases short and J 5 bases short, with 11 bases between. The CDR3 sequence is CASSYSPYSNNEQFF. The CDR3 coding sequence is TGTGCCAGCAGTTACTCCCCCTATTCCAACAATGAGCAGTTCTTC.

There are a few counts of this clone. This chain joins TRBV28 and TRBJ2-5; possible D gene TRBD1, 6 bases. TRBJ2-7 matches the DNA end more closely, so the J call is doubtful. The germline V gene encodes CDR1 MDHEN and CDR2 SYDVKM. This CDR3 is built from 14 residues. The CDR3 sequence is CASSPGTGSYEQYF. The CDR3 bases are TGTGCCAGCAGTCCGGGTACAGGGTCCTACGAGCAGTACTTC.